The 26 T cell receptor beta chains given below trace back to one sample, sequenced in a study of T-cell reconstitution after alpha-beta-depleted transplantation in children. As it was prepared, the TCRbeta library received unique molecular identifiers. TCRdb reprocessed the PCR reads via MiXCR and lists one record per CDR3 protein. The profile shows 400,000 to 450,000 distinct CDR3 sequences, around 46% of them singletons. The sample in question was PBMCs, obtained before TCRalphabeta/CD19-depleted stem cell transplant. Source of these receptors: a girl aged 2-10 years with aplastic anemia, due to receive a stem cell transplant.

This clonotype was picked up a small number of times. The gene calls are TRBV6-2 or TRBV6-3 and TRBJ2-3; 10 bases line up with TRBD2. The CDR3 is made up of 20 amino acids. Germline-derived CDR1 and CDR2 are MNHEY and SVGEGT. V shed 0 bases, J shed 3 bases, and the junction held 15 bases outside the gene matches. CDR3 loop: CASSYSIRTSGARRTDTQYF. The DNA for the CDR3 is TGTGCCAGCAGTTACTCGATAAGGACTAGCGGTGCAAGAAGGACAGATACGCAGTATTTT.

This clonotype was found many times. The V call is TRBV12-3 or TRBV12-4, the J call TRBJ1-1; D gene uncertain. The ends were cut back, 2 bases at V and 1 base at J, with 11 bases in the middle. The CDR3 is 15 residues long. This CDR3 is CASSLFANQNTEAFF. The CDR3 DNA reads as TGTGCCAGCAGTTTATTTGCGAACCAGAACACTGAAGCTTTCTTT.

The chain combines TRBV5-1 with TRBJ2-4; D possibly corresponds to TRBD2 (6 bases). Germline loops: CDR1 SGHRS, CDR2 YFSETQ. V lost 5 bases, J lost 6 bases, and 12 bases lay in between. The CDR3 is 13 amino acids. CDR3 in amino acids: CASSLGSGNIQYF. CDR3 coding DNA: TGCGCCAGCAGTCTCGGGAGCGGAAACATTCAGTACTTC.

V gene TRBV20-1 combines with J gene TRBJ2-2; 13 bases are shared with TRBD2. The trim removed 0 bases at V and 7 bases at J, leaving 14 bases unmatched. The CDR3 has 19 amino acids. Germline V gene lookup returns CDR1 DFQATT and CDR2 SNEGSKA (reference sequence). This chain's CDR3 is CSAREPRGLAGVRIGELFF. The CDR3 coding sequence is TGCAGTGCTAGAGAGCCCCGCGGACTAGCGGGGGTTCGAATCGGGGAGCTGTTTTTT.

This clonotype showed up just a few times. This chain connects TRBV12-3 or TRBV12-4 to TRBJ1-2; the D is unclear. Between the trimmed V and J ends, which lost 4 bases and 4 bases, there was a span of 13 bases. The CDR3 contains 14 residues. Here the CDR3 reads CASSSVGRAYGYTF. As DNA, the CDR3 is TGTGCCAGCAGTTCCGTTGGAAGGGCCTATGGCTACACCTTC.

Only a few counts were recorded for this clonotype. This chain's CDR3 is CASSPKDRATYEQYF. DNA of the CDR3: TGTGCCAGCAGTCCAAAGGACAGGGCCACCTACGAGCAGTACTTC. The chain is built from TRBV25-1 and TRBJ2-7, with TRBD1 matching 8 bases. J gave up 2 bases and V 5 bases, and 8 bases lay outside the gene matches. Germline V CDR1 and CDR2: MGHDK, SYGVNS. This CDR3 is 15 amino acids long.

This clonotype was seen many times. The chain has TRBV29-1 and TRBJ2-7, with D perhaps matching TRBD1 (6 bases). The CDR3 is 15 amino acids. Trimming stripped 6 bases from V and 7 bases from J, with 25 bases between. CDR1 is SQVTM and CDR2 is ANQGSEA in the germline V gene. In DNA, the CDR3 is TGCAGCGTGGTTTCTGGGACCCGTAGTAGGGGGGAGCAGTACTTC. This translates into CSVVSGTRSRGEQYF.

The chain recombines TRBV28 with TRBJ2-7, with TRBD1 as a possible D gene (5 bases). The length of the CDR3 is 15 residues. Germline V lookup: CDR1 MDHEN, CDR2 SYDVKM. The V end was cut by 5 bases, the J end by 4 bases, with 18 bases between. The CDR3 DNA follows: TGTGCCAGCAGTGTAAGACAGATCTCATTTTACGAGCAGTACTTC. Protein sequence: CASSVRQISFYEQYF. Filled out from reference TRBV28 and TRBJ2-7, the complete variable domain reads DVKVTQSSRYLVKRTGEKVFLECVQDMDHENMFWYRQDPGLGLRLIYFSYDVKMKEKGDIPEGYSVSREKKERFSLILESASTNQTSMYLCASSVRQISFYEQYFGPGTRLTVT.

CDR3 loop: CASNLANTGSDTQYF. In nucleotides, the CDR3 is TGTGCCAGCAACCTAGCGAATACGGGGTCCGATACGCAGTATTTT. This chain connects TRBV5-4 to TRBJ2-3; tentative D call: TRBD2 (6 bases). V dropped 6 bases and J dropped 6 bases, with 20 bases sitting between them. CDR1 and CDR2 from the germline V gene are SGHNT and YYREEE (reference sequence). The CDR3 runs to 15 residues.

The chain carries TRBV29-1 and TRBJ2-7; 7 bases match TRBD1. The CDR3 covers 12 residues. Germline loops: CDR1 SQVTM, CDR2 ANQGSEA. Germline trimming cut 4 bases from V and 2 bases from J; bases unmatched to any gene: 2. CDR3 bases: TGCAGCGTTGGGGGACAGCCCTACGAGCAGTACTTC. Its translation is CSVGGQPYEQYF.

V is TRBV12-3 or TRBV12-4 and J is TRBJ2-5; TRBD1 matches at 7 bases. The CDR3 spans 16 residues. V lost 5 bases to trimming and J lost 0 bases; unmatched junction nucleotides: 9. Written as DNA, the CDR3 is TGTGCCAGCAGTGCACGGGACAGCGCGGACCAAGAGACCCAGTACTTC. Amino acid sequence: CASSARDSADQETQYF.

The J gene is TRBJ2-3, the V gene TRBV20-1; D is perhaps TRBD1 (6 bases). Germline V gives CDR1 DFQATT, CDR2 SNEGSKA (reference sequence). Trimming pared 2 bases from V and 4 bases from J, leaving 19 bases between. The CDR3 loop spans 16 amino acids. CDR3 protein: CSARFPNRDVADTQYF. The CDR3 DNA sequence: TGCAGTGCTAGATTCCCGAACAGGGATGTCGCAGATACGCAGTATTTT.

The chain couples TRBV29-1 to TRBJ2-5; D is undetermined. Per germline, CDR1 SQVTM and CDR2 ANQGSEA. The CDR3 is made up of 11 amino acids. V was shortened by 4 bases and J by 6 bases, with 9 bases between the two germline ends. The CDR3 loop is CSVVAGKTQYF. CDR3 bases: TGCAGCGTTGTCGCTGGGAAGACCCAGTACTTC.

Ten or more counts support this clonotype. V and J are TRBV11-2 and TRBJ2-1; the match to TRBD1 covers 8 bases. This CDR3 has 12 residues. J lost 14 bases, V lost 6 bases, and 9 bases had no gene match. In germline, CDR1 is SGHAT, CDR2 FQNNGV. The CDR3 DNA follows: TGTGCCAGCAGTTTCTATCCGGGACAGGAGTTCTTC. Translation: CASSFYPGQEFF. Based on the CDR3 plus reference TRBV11-2 and TRBJ2-1, the full variable domain is EAGVAQSPRYKIIEKRQSVAFWCNPISGHATLYWYQQILGQGPKLLIQFQNNGVVDDSQLPKDRFSAERLKGVDSTLKIQPAKLEDSAVYLCASSFYPGQEFFGPGTRLTVL.

The chain combines TRBV7-8 with TRBJ2-5; 7 bases are a match to TRBD1. V lost 2 bases to trimming and J lost 2 bases; unmatched junction nucleotides: 5. The CDR3 spans 15 residues. The germline V gene has CDR1 SGHVS and CDR2 FQNEAQ. DNA of the CDR3: TGTGCCAGCAGCTTACTAGGGGGCAGGCAAGAGACCCAGTACTTC. This sequence encodes CASSLLGGRQETQYF.

This clonotype was observed at least ten times. V is TRBV30 and J is TRBJ2-7, with D perhaps TRBD2 (6 bases). The CDR3 loop spans 12 amino acids. Per germline, CDR1 GTSNPN and CDR2 SVGIG (reference sequence). With 0 bases removed from V and 5 bases from J, the gap between germline ends came to 8 bases. The CDR3 sequence: CAWSVSGDEQYF. CDR3 coding DNA: TGTGCCTGGAGTGTTTCGGGAGACGAGCAGTACTTC.

The chain is built from TRBV20-1 and TRBJ2-1, with 9 bases aligning to TRBD2. The germline V gene encodes CDR1 DFQATT and CDR2 SNEGSKA (reference sequence). The CDR3 runs to 13 residues. V lost 3 bases to trimming and J lost 7 bases; unmatched junction nucleotides: 4. CDR3 coding DNA: TGCAGTGCTAGTTACGCGGGAGGGAATGAGCAGTTCTTC. Translation gives CSASYAGGNEQFF.

In this sample, this clonotype turned up a few times. The J gene is TRBJ1-5, the V gene TRBV29-1; D is perhaps TRBD1 (5 bases). V was cut by 4 bases and J by 6 bases, with 16 bases left in between. Germline V gene data show CDR1 as SQVTM and CDR2 as ANQGSEA. CDR3 size: 14 residues. This CDR3 is CSVVTGPPGQPQHF. The CDR3 DNA follows: TGCAGCGTTGTTACAGGTCCACCGGGTCAGCCCCAGCATTTT.

In this sample, this clonotype turned up once. The rearrangement uses TRBV11-2 and TRBJ2-2; TRBD1 might be the D (6 bases). The CDR3 sequence is 18 residues long. The germline CDR1 and CDR2 sequences are SGHAT and FQNNGV. The V and J ends lost 5 bases and 0 bases respectively, with 19 bases between them. CDR3 coding DNA: TGTGCCAGCAGCCCAGGCCGTGCCAGGGGTTCGAACACCGGGGAGCTGTTTTTT. Protein: CASSPGRARGSNTGELFF.

The rearrangement uses TRBV20-1 and TRBJ2-5; TRBD2 matches 16 bases. Trimming took 0 bases from V and 4 from J; bases not matched to a gene: 8. CDR1 and CDR2 from the germline V gene are DFQATT and SNEGSKA (reference sequence). This CDR3 region has 18 residues. The CDR3 nucleotides are TGCAGTGCTAGAGATAGGGGGACTAGCGGGGGGGCAGGAGAGACCCAGTACTTC. This translates into CSARDRGTSGGAGETQYF.

This clonotype was seen a few times. The gene calls are TRBV14 and TRBJ1-2; D remains unclear. CDR1 is SGHDN and CDR2 is FVKESK in the germline V gene. This CDR3 region has 12 residues. V was trimmed by 3 bases and J by 7 bases, leaving 9 bases between them. CDR3: CASSQAAPGYTF. The CDR3 DNA sequence: TGTGCCAGCAGCCAGGCAGCGCCTGGCTACACCTTC.

Points on this clonotype: Compared with germline, one end of the junction differs, possibly owing to a read error. The chain recombines TRBV20-1 with TRBJ2-1, with TRBD2 matching 15 bases. Germline CDR1 is DFQATT and CDR2 is SNEGSKA (reference sequence). This CDR3 contains 17 residues. CDR3 nucleotide sequence: TGCTGTGCTAGAGATCACCCCGGACTAGCGGGAGGGGGTGAGCAGTTCTTC. Translated: CCARDHPGLAGGGEQFF.

There are a few counts of this clonotype. The genes are TRBV7-3 and TRBJ2-5, with 10 bases lining up with TRBD1. The J segment lost 4 bases and the V segment lost 0 bases, leaving 8 bases of the junction unmatched. Per the germline V gene, CDR1 is SGHTA and CDR2 is FQGTGA. The CDR3 is 17 amino acids. CDR3 in DNA: TGTGCCAGCAGCTTAACCCCCGGGACAGGGGTACGAGAGACCCAGTACTTC. Translating gives CASSLTPGTGVRETQYF.

The V call is TRBV5-1, the J call TRBJ2-1; the match to TRBD1 covers 7 bases. From germline, CDR1 is SGHRS and CDR2 YFSETQ. Trimming removed 0 bases from V and 6 bases from J; junction bases left unmatched: 6. The CDR3 covers 15 residues. The CDR3 bases are TGCGCCAGCAGCTTGGACAGGGGCATGGGCAATGAGCAGTTCTTC. Protein: CASSLDRGMGNEQFF.

The rearrangement uses TRBV6-5 and TRBJ2-5; 7 bases agree with TRBD1. The V segment lost 2 bases and the J segment 5 bases; nucleotides outside the gene matches: 2. The CDR3 runs 13 residues. Germline values: CDR1 MNHEY, CDR2 SVGAGI. CDR3 amino acids: CASSYTGVETQYF. The CDR3 DNA follows: TGTGCCAGCAGTTACACAGGGGTGGAGACCCAGTACTTC.

The rearrangement uses TRBV9 and TRBJ2-7, with TRBD1 matching over 7 bases. After removal of 1 base from V and 7 bases from J, the junction contained 5 bases not matched to a gene. The V gene's germline CDR1 is SGDLS and CDR2 YYNGEE. This CDR3 is 13 amino acids long. Here the CDR3 DNA reads TGTGCCAGCAGCGTACAGGGGGTGGGGGAGCAGTACTTC. Residues: CASSVQGVGEQYF.